Listed here is a single T cell receptor beta chain. Clinical histories supplied by participants themselves formed the basis of cohort assignment. Symptom resolution, clearance, or two negative PCRs marked donors in Cohort 3 as recovered. This entry comes from a study of blood T cell repertoires in COVID-19. In the study overall: Sample material is recorded as cDNA or gDNA derived from T cells, B-cell-depleted T cells, or PBMCs.

Trimming shortened V by 5 bases and J by 0 bases, and 11 bases separated the two germline ends. The length of the CDR3 is 15 residues. CDR1 is MNHEY and CDR2 is SVGEGT in the germline V gene. Authors' analysis steps: Reference gene primer amplification gave estimated nucleated cell counts. Sequencing used immunoSEQ multiplex PCR; TCRdb keeps in-frame clones, though not all of them. The DNA gave D and trimming, while V, J and clone size come from that table. This sample yields approximately 210,000 clones, of which around 87% are seen a single time; around 2% belongs to the top ten. The TCR originated in a woman aged 25 to 45 who had recovered from COVID-19. This chain links TRBV6-2 or TRBV6-3 with TRBJ2-1, with D perhaps matching TRBD2 (5 bases). What was sequenced was PBMCs or T cells enriched from blood (not recorded which). The CDR3 nucleotides are TGTGCCAGCAGTCTCGGGGAAGTCTCCTACAATGAGCAGTTCTTC. This sequence encodes CASSLGEVSYNEQFF.